This passage covers 17 T cell receptor beta chains from one sample sequenced in a study of T cells in Graves' hyperthyroidism and ophthalmopathy. TCR beta CDR3 sequences were amplified from RNA transcripts. In the first-round RT-PCR of the TCR CDR3, the HTBI primer set was used. TCRdb independently ran MiXCR on the multiplex PCR reads; one entry per CDR3 protein. The sample shows 530,000 or so distinct CDR3 sequences, 17% of them seen only once. What was sequenced was blood. These receptors came from a woman aged 18-29 years with Graves' ophthalmopathy.

Details on this clonotype: A clone one base away is much larger, so this may be a read error. The chain uses TRBV5-1 and TRBJ2-1; no clear D gene. The DNA end is a closer match to TRBJ2-7, so the J assignment may be wrong. Germline-derived CDR1 and CDR2 are SGHRS and YFSETQ. The CDR3 is 12 amino acids. The CDR3 region is CASRSRYNEQYF. In DNA, the CDR3 is TGCGCCAGCAGATCACGGTACAATGAGCAGTACTTC.

Details on this clonotype: An end of the junction does not agree with germline; a read error may underlie this. The rearrangement links TRBV5-6 to TRBJ1-5, with D possibly being TRBD1 (5 bases). The CDR3 is 13 residues long. Germline values: CDR1 SGHDT, CDR2 YYEEEE. DNA for the CDR3: TGTGCCAGCAGCTTAACAGGCAATCAGCCCCGGCATTTT. Residues: CASSLTGNQPRHF.

The chain is built from TRBV6-2 or TRBV6-3 and TRBJ1-6; tentative D call: TRBD1 (6 bases). V dropped 10 bases and J dropped 2 bases, with 15 bases sitting between them. This CDR3 spans 15 amino acids. Germline CDR1 and CDR2: MNHEY and SVGEGT. CDR3 nucleotides: TGTGCCACCTTACAGCGACAGGCCTATAATTCACCCCTCCACTTT. This gives the protein CATLQRQAYNSPLHF.

This clonotype occurred many times. V and J are TRBV12-3 or TRBV12-4 and TRBJ1-4; D may be TRBD1 (6 bases). The CDR3 sequence is 15 residues long. V lost 3 bases and J lost 3, with 11 bases in between. The CDR3 protein is CASSFGGSSNEKLFF. The DNA of the CDR3 is TGTGCCAGCAGTTTTGGGGGCTCGTCTAATGAAAAACTGTTTTTT.

Concerning this clonotype itself: No conserved phenylalanine or tryptophan ends this CDR3, so it is likely a read error. This chain uses TRBV28 with TRBJ1-1, with D unclear. V shed 3 bases and J shed 0 bases, with 14 bases lying between them. The CDR3 length is 16 residues. Germline V gene sequence: CDR1 MDHEN, CDR2 SYDVKM. CDR3 loop: CASSLIGWTLNTEAFV. DNA of the CDR3: TGTGCCAGCAGTTTGATTGGGTGGACCCTGAACACTGAAGCTTTCGTT.

This clonotype came up a few times. V usage is TRBV7-9 and J usage is TRBJ2-1; 8 nucleotides agree with TRBD2. V shed 4 bases and J 7 bases; nucleotides not matched to a gene: 12. CDR1 and CDR2 from the germline V gene are SEHNR and FQNEAQ (reference sequence). This CDR3 spans 16 amino acids. CDR3 in amino acids: CASSSGGAVSKNEQFF. CDR3 DNA sequence: TGTGCCAGCAGCTCGGGGGGGGCGGTCTCTAAGAATGAGCAGTTCTTC.

The genes are TRBV30 and TRBJ1-1, with unresolved D. The length of the CDR3 is 12 residues. The V gene's germline CDR1 is GTSNPN and CDR2 SVGIG (reference sequence). V was trimmed by 3 bases and J by 10 bases, leaving 15 bases between them. This CDR3 reads CAWSLTLGTAFF. The CDR3 region has the DNA TGTGCCTGGAGCCTAACCCTTGGAACAGCTTTCTTT.

This clonotype was counted ten times or more. The V call is TRBV3-1, the J call TRBJ2-1; 7 nucleotides match TRBD1. Germline CDR1 LGHDT, CDR2 YNNKEL (reference sequence). V gave up 4 bases and J gave up 5 bases; unmatched junction bases: 5. The CDR3 covers 14 residues. DNA for the CDR3: TGTGCCAGCAGCCTCGACAGGGCAAACAATGAGCAGTTCTTC. It yields the protein CASSLDRANNEQFF.

The sample holds a few counts of this clonotype. The CDR3 region has the DNA TGCAGTGCTAGAGATTCGGGTGGTGGCTACACCTTC. It specifies CSARDSGGGYTF. The chain uses TRBV20-1 and TRBJ1-2; no definite D call. Trimming cost V 0 bases and J 7 bases, with 9 bases left between them. Germline loops: CDR1 DFQATT, CDR2 SNEGSKA (reference sequence). There are 12 residues in the CDR3.

Turning to this clonotype: A read error may be the cause here, since a much bigger clone is one base away. This CDR3 fails to terminate in the conserved phenylalanine or tryptophan, so it likely reflects a read error. The V and J genes are TRBV2 and TRBJ1-1; the match to TRBD1 covers 7 bases. The germline V gene has CDR1 SNHLY and CDR2 FYNNEI. The trim removed 7 bases at V and 0 bases at J, leaving 5 bases unmatched. The CDR3 is made up of 14 amino acids. The CDR3 bases are TGTGCCAGCAAGGGACAGCCGATGAACACTGAAGCTTTCTCT. The encoded protein is CASKGQPMNTEAFS.

The V call is TRBV14, the J call TRBJ2-1; 13 bases are shared with TRBD2. This CDR3 is 18 amino acids long. Germline-derived CDR1 and CDR2 are SGHDN and FVKESK. The V and J ends lost 1 base and 2 bases, in that order; junction bases with no gene match: 5. CDR3 nucleotide sequence: TGTGCCAGCAGCCAAGGACTAGCGGGGGGCTTCGCCTACAATGAGCAGTTCTTC. Protein product: CASSQGLAGGFAYNEQFF.

This clonotype was picked up many times. This chain connects TRBV9 to TRBJ1-5, with D possibly TRBD1 on 5 matching bases. The CDR3 is 15 residues long. V lost 2 bases to trimming and J lost 0 bases, with 9 bases between them. Germline CDR1 is SGDLS and CDR2 is YYNGEE. The CDR3 reads CASSVSGTSNQPQHF. For the CDR3, the DNA is TGTGCCAGCAGCGTGTCAGGGACTAGCAATCAGCCCCAGCATTTT.

The chain recombines TRBV20-1 with TRBJ2-3; possibly TRBD1 for D (6 bases). CDR1 DFQATT and CDR2 SNEGSKA come from the germline V gene (reference sequence). V was pared by 3 bases and J by 0 bases, with 10 bases between. The CDR3 sequence is 14 residues long. The CDR3 region is CSASEQGSTDTQYF. CDR3 sequence (DNA): TGCAGTGCTAGCGAACAGGGAAGCACAGATACGCAGTATTTT.

The V call is TRBV19, the J call TRBJ1-1; perhaps TRBD1 as D (5 bases). Germline assignment: CDR1 LNHDA and CDR2 SQIVND (reference sequence). The CDR3 has 16 amino acids. Trimming left V 2 bases short and J 1 base short, with 14 bases between. CDR3 bases: TGTGCCAGTAGTATATTTTCAGGGACGTCGAACACTGAAGCTTTCTTT. Translation gives CASSIFSGTSNTEAFF.

This sequence joins TRBV2 and TRBJ2-5; 12 bases fit TRBD2. CDR1 is SNHLY and CDR2 is FYNNEI in the germline V gene. Trimming cost V 6 bases and J 3 bases; bases outside gene matches: 8. The CDR3 spans 16 residues. In nucleotides, the CDR3 is TGTGCCAGCAGCCTTCCCCGGACTAGCGGGGAAGAGACCCAGTACTTC. Protein: CASSLPRTSGEETQYF.

V and J are TRBV28 and TRBJ2-5; perhaps TRBD1 as D (5 bases). CDR3 length equals 12 residues. V gave up 4 bases and J gave up 5 bases, with 8 bases separating them. Germline CDR1 and CDR2: MDHEN and SYDVKM. For the CDR3, the DNA is TGTGCCAGCAGTTCAGGGTTCGAGACCCAGTACTTC. It is translated as CASSSGFETQYF. Supplemented by reference TRBV28 and TRBJ2-5, the full variable domain reads DVKVTQSSRYLVKRTGEKVFLECVQDMDHENMFWYRQDPGLGLRLIYFSYDVKMKEKGDIPEGYSVSREKKERFSLILESASTNQTSMYLCASSSGFETQYFGPGTRLLVL.

At least ten counts were recorded for this clonotype. The chain joins TRBV6-1 to TRBJ1-2; 9 nucleotides match TRBD1. Germline V lookup: CDR1 MNHNS, CDR2 SASEGT. Trimming removed 6 bases from V and 7 bases from J; junction bases left unmatched: 12. The CDR3 spans 15 residues. The CDR3 spells CASRSTGGQGSGYTF. In nucleotides, the CDR3 is TGTGCCAGCAGATCCACAGGGGGACAGGGATCTGGCTACACCTTC.